This T cell receptor (beta chain) was documented in a study of blood T cell repertoires in COVID-19. At the level of the study: Acute and convalescent COVID-19 samples came from the United States, Italy and Spain.

Sequenced by immunoSEQ multiplex PCR; TCRdb stores in-frame clones only, minus some. Of roughly 250,000 clones listed, roughly 90% are singletons. Participants came from roughly 23 US areas, aged about 18 to 89 years. Participants' own reports of clinical history determined their cohort assignment. V lost 11 bases and J lost 4, with 14 bases in between. The CDR3 is made up of 12 amino acids. From germline, CDR1 is MDHEN and CDR2 SYDVKM. This clone was counted only a few times. The receptor was isolated from a woman in her 30s with acute COVID-19. Sequencing was performed on PBMCs or T cells enriched from blood (not recorded which). The V gene is TRBV28, the J gene TRBJ1-1; D gene ambiguous. CDR3 in DNA: TGTGCCGCATGGCGGGGAGGCACTGAAGCTTTCTTT. It yields the protein CAAWRGGTEAFF. The whole variable domain, remainder taken from reference TRBV28 and TRBJ1-1, is DVKVTQSSRYLVKRTGEKVFLECVQDMDHENMFWYRQDPGLGLRLIYFSYDVKMKEKGDIPEGYSVSREKKERFSLILESASTNQTSMYLCAAWRGGTEAFFGQGTRLTVV.